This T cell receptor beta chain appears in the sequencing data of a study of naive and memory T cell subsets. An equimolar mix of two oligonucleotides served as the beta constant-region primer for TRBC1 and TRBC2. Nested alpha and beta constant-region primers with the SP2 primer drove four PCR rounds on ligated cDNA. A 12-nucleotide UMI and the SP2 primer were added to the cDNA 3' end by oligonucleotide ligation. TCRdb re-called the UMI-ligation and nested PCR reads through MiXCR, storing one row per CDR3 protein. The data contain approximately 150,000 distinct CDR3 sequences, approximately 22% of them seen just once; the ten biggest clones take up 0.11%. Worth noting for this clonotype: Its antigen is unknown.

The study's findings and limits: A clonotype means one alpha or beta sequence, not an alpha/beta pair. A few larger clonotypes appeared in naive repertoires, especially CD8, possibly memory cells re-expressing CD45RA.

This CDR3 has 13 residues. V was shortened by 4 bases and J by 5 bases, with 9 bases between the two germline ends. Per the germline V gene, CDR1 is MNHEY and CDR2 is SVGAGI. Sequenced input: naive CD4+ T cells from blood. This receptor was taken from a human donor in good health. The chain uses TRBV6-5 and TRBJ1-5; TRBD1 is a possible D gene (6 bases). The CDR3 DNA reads TGTGCCAGCAGTTCACAGGGTTATCAGCCCCAGCATTTT. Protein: CASSSQGYQPQHF.